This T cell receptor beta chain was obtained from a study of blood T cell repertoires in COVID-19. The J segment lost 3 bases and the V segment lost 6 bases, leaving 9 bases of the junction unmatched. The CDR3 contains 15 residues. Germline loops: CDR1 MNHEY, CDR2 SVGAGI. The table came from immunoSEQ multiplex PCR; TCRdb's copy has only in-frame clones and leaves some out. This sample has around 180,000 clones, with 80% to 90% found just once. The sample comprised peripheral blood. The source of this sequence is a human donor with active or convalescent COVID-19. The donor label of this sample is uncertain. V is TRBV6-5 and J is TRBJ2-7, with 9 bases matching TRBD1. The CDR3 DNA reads TGTGCCAGCAGGACTGGGACAGGGTCCCTCTACGAGCAGTACTTC. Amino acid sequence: CASRTGTGSLYEQYF.